The 9 T cell receptor beta chains presented below share a single source sample, sequenced in a study of blood T cell repertoires in COVID-19. The protocol was immunoSEQ multiplex PCR, while the TCRdb copy is restricted to in-frame clones and leaves out a portion. The table includes roughly 150,000 clones, more than 90% detected once. Material: peripheral blood. The source is a man aged 55-75 years with active or convalescent COVID-19.

The chain has TRBV18 and TRBJ1-4; 8 bases match TRBD1. V gave up 6 bases and J gave up 7 bases; unmatched junction bases: 7. Germline CDR1 is KGHSH and CDR2 is LQKENI. CDR3 length equals 14 residues. DNA of the CDR3: TGTGCCAGCTCCCCCTCAGGGGGCAGTGAAAAACTGTTTTTT. This gives the protein CASSPSGGSEKLFF.

The V gene is TRBV5-6, the J gene TRBJ1-5; no firm D call. CDR3 length: 15 residues. The ends were cut back, 4 bases at V and 5 bases at J, with 16 bases in the middle. Germline CDR1 SGHDT, CDR2 YYEEEE. CDR3 bases: TGTGCCAGCAGCCACCGGACTTTTATTCATCAGCCCCAGCATTTT. Translating gives CASSHRTFIHQPQHF. Full variable domain (outside the CDR3, taken from reference TRBV5-6 and TRBJ1-5): DAGVTQSPTHLIKTRGQQVTLRCSPKSGHDTVSWYQQALGQGPQFIFQYYEEEERQRGNFPDRFSGHQFPNYSSELNVNALLLGDSALYLCASSHRTFIHQPQHFGDGTRLSIL.

This clone appeared once. V and J are TRBV6-5 and TRBJ2-3; D is perhaps TRBD2 (6 bases). CDR3 length: 14 residues. The V end was cut by 6 bases, the J end by 2 bases, with 12 bases between. CDR1 and CDR2 from the germline V gene are MNHEY and SVGAGI. In nucleotides, the CDR3 is TGTGCCAGCAGGAAGGACTACCTCACAGATACGCAGTATTTT. Encoded protein: CASRKDYLTDTQYF.

This clone was seen once. V and J are TRBV7-6 and TRBJ1-5; 8 bases fit TRBD1. Germline loops: CDR1 SGHVS, CDR2 FNYEAQ. CDR3 length: 16 residues. The ends lost 5 bases at V and 3 bases at J; junction bases unmatched: 9. The CDR3 region is CASSPRPGQDNQPQHF. The DNA of the CDR3 is TGTGCCAGCAGCCCCCGCCCGGGACAGGACAATCAGCCCCAGCATTTT.

The genes are TRBV14 and TRBJ1-5; D gene uncertain. V was clipped by 4 bases and J by 1 base, with 11 bases between them. Germline CDR1 is SGHDN and CDR2 is FVKESK. The CDR3 sequence is 15 residues long. The CDR3 region has the DNA TGTGCCAGCAGCCCCGCCAGGTTGAGCAATCAGCCCCAGCATTTT. Translated, it gives CASSPARLSNQPQHF.

The rearrangement uses TRBV18 and TRBJ2-2; 7 bases align to TRBD1. V was clipped by 2 bases and J by 5 bases; unmatched bases: 2. In germline, CDR1 is KGHSH, CDR2 LQKENI. The CDR3 is made up of 14 amino acids. Written as DNA, the CDR3 is TGTGCCAGCTCACCAGGGACAGAAACCGGGGAGCTGTTTTTT. Translation gives CASSPGTETGELFF.

This rearrangement joins TRBV19 to TRBJ2-1; TRBD2 matches 11 bases. V lost 6 bases to trimming and J lost 5 bases; unmatched junction nucleotides: 6. This CDR3 has 15 residues. CDR1 is LNHDA and CDR2 is SQIVND in the germline V gene (reference sequence). CDR3 sequence: CASSILAGEDNEQFF. The CDR3 DNA reads TGTGCCAGTAGCATACTAGCGGGGGAGGACAATGAGCAGTTCTTC.

The chain links TRBV19 to TRBJ1-3; 9 positions agree with TRBD1. Per the germline V gene, CDR1 is LNHDA and CDR2 is SQIVND (reference sequence). Losses at the gene ends were 5 bases for V and 0 bases for J; bases not matched to a gene: 8. This CDR3 region has 17 residues. The CDR3 coding sequence is TGTGCCAGTAGTCTGGACAGGGGTCACGACTCTGGAAACACCATATATTTT. This codes for CASSLDRGHDSGNTIYF.

The chain carries TRBV5-1 and TRBJ1-4; no definite D call. The V end was cut by 3 bases, the J end by 1 base, with 4 bases between. Germline CDR1 SGHRS, CDR2 YFSETQ. This CDR3 comprises 13 residues. The CDR3 DNA is TGCGCCAGCAGCTCGGGAACTAATGAAAAACTGTTTTTT. Translation: CASSSGTNEKLFF.